This T cell receptor beta chain was captured in a study of T cell responses to AZD1222 COVID-19 vaccine. V shed 3 bases and J 4 bases; nucleotides not matched to a gene: 3. Germline V gives CDR1 MRHNA, CDR2 SNTAGT. The length of the CDR3 is 15 residues. Findings and limits, study-wide: At 160-218 and 743-854, vaccine-associated CD4 TCRs were dominant, and they spanned spike. Baseline seropositivity characterized only a handful of AZD1222 recipients. Most donors were white British, females outnumbered males, and clonal diversity was possibly underestimated. The study sampled repertoires only after the peak T cell response.

Comments on this clone: Its target is not known.

This table comes from immunoSEQ multiplex PCR, and its TCRdb copy is limited to in-frame clones, with some not included. The data contain around 56,000 clones, around 92% of them seen just once; the ten biggest clones take up more than 14%. The TCR was taken from an adult who received the AZD1222 COVID-19 vaccine. The chain employs TRBV6-4 and TRBJ2-1; the match to TRBD2 covers 10 bases. The sequencing here drew on peripheral blood, taken 28 days after the second AZD1222 dose. Here the CDR3 reads CASSEGAGGYNEQFF. CDR3 sequence (DNA): TGTGCCAGCAGTGAAGGAGCGGGAGGGTACAATGAGCAGTTCTTC.